This T cell receptor (beta chain) was profiled in a study of blood T cell repertoires in COVID-19. Study-wide background: Acute and convalescent COVID-19 samples came from the United States, Italy and Spain. T cells, B-cell-depleted T cells, or PBMCs supplied cDNA or gDNA.

V was shortened by 0 bases and J by 1 base, with 6 bases between the two germline ends. CDR1 is SGDLS, CDR2 YYNGEE, per germline. The CDR3 sequence is 14 residues long. In the authors' workflow: Researchers report that nucleated cell counts were estimated from reference gene primer amplification. Assay used: immunoSEQ multiplex PCR; TCRdb lists only in-frame clones, some missing. For V, J and clone size, that table is used; D and trimming come from the DNA. The sample includes roughly 57,000 clones, roughly 70% of them seen just once. The sequence was obtained from a woman between 65 and 79 years old with acute or convalescent COVID-19. This rearrangement joins TRBV9 to TRBJ2-3; D unresolved. The specimen sequenced was peripheral blood. The CDR3 DNA reads as TGTGCCAGCAGCGTAGAGCCGGGCACAGATACGCAGTATTTT. This encodes CASSVEPGTDTQYF.